The present entry profiles one T cell receptor beta chain with its context. Its matching antigen is unknown. The entry originates in a study of breast tumors, draining lymph nodes, adjacent tissues. Study-wide results and limits: The lymph node origin of tumor T cells was framed as consistent with a hypothesis, not demonstrated. Luminal-like breast cancer showed significantly greater tumor-nontumor repertoire similarity than basal-like breast cancer did. Tumors had less TCR diversity than lymph nodes, more than nontumor tissue. Findings are consistent with lymph node origin and intratumoral expansion of most tumor T cells.

The V and J ends lost 11 bases and 5 bases, in that order; junction bases with no gene match: 9. CDR1 SGHVS and CDR2 FQNEAQ come from the germline V gene. The CDR3 spans 13 residues. In TCRdb, the multiplex PCR reads were re-called with MiXCR into one record per CDR3 protein. The table lists 30,000 to 40,000 distinct CDR3 sequences, approximately 57% of them singletons, with about a sixth in the top ten. The TCR comes from a female donor with breast cancer. Some clones in this sample may be carry-over from other donors' samples. The chain combines TRBV7-8 with TRBJ2-7; 10 positions match TRBD1. The sample consisted of breast tumor tissue. The CDR3 loop is CAVKTGGMNEQYF. The CDR3 DNA is TGTGCCGTTAAGACAGGGGGCATGAACGAGCAGTACTTC.